This TCR beta chain was retrieved from a study of neoadjuvant anti-PD-1 for oral cavity cancer. Assay used: immunoSEQ multiplex PCR; TCRdb lists only in-frame clones, some missing. Of 20,000 to 25,000 clones in the sample, under 45% were seen once. Time point noted: after neoadjuvant nivolumab, at surgical resection. These newly diagnosed stage II-IVA oral cavity squamous cell carcinoma patients had no prior systemic or radiation treatment. The CDR3 contains 13 residues. The germline V gene has CDR1 SNHLY and CDR2 FYNNEI. V shed 7 bases and J shed 3 bases, with 11 bases lying between them. This clonotype was sampled from a person between 40 and 80 years old with oral cavity squamous cell carcinoma. The material was tumor tissue, obtained after nivolumab (anti-PD-1) treatment. V usage is TRBV2 and J usage is TRBJ2-3; D is possibly TRBD1 (5 bases). The CDR3 is CASNPGLTDTQYF. The CDR3 region has the DNA TGTGCCAGCAACCCAGGGCTGACAGATACGCAGTATTTT.